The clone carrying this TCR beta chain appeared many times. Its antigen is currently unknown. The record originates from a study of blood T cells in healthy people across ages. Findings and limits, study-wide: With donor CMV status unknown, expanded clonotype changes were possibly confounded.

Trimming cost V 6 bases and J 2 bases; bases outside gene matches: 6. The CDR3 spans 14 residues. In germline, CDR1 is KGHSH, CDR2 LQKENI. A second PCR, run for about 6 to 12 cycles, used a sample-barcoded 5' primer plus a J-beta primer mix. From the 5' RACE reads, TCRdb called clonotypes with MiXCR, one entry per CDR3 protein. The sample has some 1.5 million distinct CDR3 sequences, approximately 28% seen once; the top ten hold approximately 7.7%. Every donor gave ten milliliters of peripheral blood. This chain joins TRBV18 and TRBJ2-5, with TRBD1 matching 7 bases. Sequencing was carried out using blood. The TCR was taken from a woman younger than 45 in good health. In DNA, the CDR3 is TGTGCCAGCTCTAACCTGGGACAGCAAGAGACCCAGTACTTC. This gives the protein CASSNLGQQETQYF.